Below, 32 T cell receptor beta chains from the same sample are listed, as sequenced in a study of glioma-infiltrating T cells after dendritic cell vaccination. Some clones are missing from TCRdb's copy, which holds only in-frame ones; the method was immunoSEQ multiplex PCR. This table holds tens of thousands of clones, 70% to 90% found once. The specimen comprised blood, sampled before dendritic cell vaccination. The receptors derive from a human donor with glioblastoma.

This chain uses TRBV6-6 with TRBJ1-4; a weak D match, TRBD1 (5 bases). Trimming pared 4 bases from V and 6 bases from J, leaving 15 bases between. This CDR3 has 15 residues. Per the germline V gene, CDR1 is MNHNY and CDR2 is SVGAGI (reference sequence). CDR3 nucleotide sequence: TGTGCCAGCAGTTCGAAGGGGTTTGGGGATGAAAAACTGTTTTTT. The encoded protein is CASSSKGFGDEKLFF.

This clone was seen many times. The rearrangement links TRBV9 to TRBJ1-6, with a weak D call TRBD1 (6 bases). The CDR3 runs to 15 residues. The germline V and J ends were trimmed by 4 bases and 9 bases, with 17 bases remaining between them. Germline-derived CDR1 and CDR2 are SGDLS and YYNGEE. The CDR3 protein is CASSQGSSSGSPLHF. CDR3 coding DNA: TGTGCCAGCAGCCAGGGGTCCAGCTCGGGTTCACCCCTCCACTTT.

The chain links TRBV9 to TRBJ2-7; a possible D gene is TRBD1 (6 bases). Trimming took 3 bases from V and 3 from J, leaving 13 bases between them. CDR1 and CDR2 from the germline V gene are SGDLS and YYNGEE. The CDR3 is 14 residues long. CDR3 nucleotide sequence: TGTGCCAGCAGCGCCCGGGACACCTTCTACGAGCAGTACTTC. This translates into CASSARDTFYEQYF.

This rearrangement joins TRBV6-5 to TRBJ1-3; 8 bases map to TRBD1. The CDR3 is 16 amino acids. Looked up from germline, CDR1 is MNHEY and CDR2 is SVGAGI. V lost 0 bases, J lost 2 bases, and 3 bases stayed unmatched. The CDR3 nucleotides are TGTGCCAGCAGTTACTCTGGGACAGGAGCTGGAAACACCATATATTTT. It yields the protein CASSYSGTGAGNTIYF.

V is TRBV6-5 and J is TRBJ1-5, with a weak D call TRBD1 (5 bases). CDR1 MNHEY and CDR2 SVGAGI come from the germline V gene. Trimming shortened V by 2 bases and J by 4 bases, and 9 bases separated the two germline ends. The CDR3 consists of 14 residues. The CDR3 DNA sequence: TGTGCCAGCAGTTACCAGGGAAGGAATCAGCCCCAGCATTTT. Encoded protein: CASSYQGRNQPQHF.

The J gene is TRBJ1-1, the V gene TRBV5-4; D might be TRBD1 (5 bases). Germline V CDR1 and CDR2: SGHNT, YYREEE (reference sequence). The V gene lost 4 bases and the J gene lost 1 base, with 8 bases spanning the gap. The length of the CDR3 is 13 residues. The CDR3 nucleotides are TGTGCCAGCAGCCAAGACAGGAACACTGAAGCTTTCTTT. Protein product: CASSQDRNTEAFF.

Notes on this clone: A single base is all that separates this from a far larger clone, so a read error is likely. The chain links TRBV4-3 to TRBJ2-7; TRBD1 agrees at 8 bases. V trimming: 2 bases; J trimming: 7 bases; junction bases outside the gene matches: 4. CDR1 and CDR2 (germline): LGHNA, YSLEER. This CDR3 has 13 residues. The CDR3 DNA is TGCGCCAGCAGCCAAAGGACAGGGTGGGAGCAGTACTTC. Protein product: CASSQRTGWEQYF.

V is TRBV6-6 and J is TRBJ2-5, with D perhaps TRBD1 (5 bases). This CDR3 is built from 16 residues. The germline V and J ends were trimmed by 0 bases and 3 bases, with 14 bases remaining between them. Germline V gene sequence: CDR1 MNHNY, CDR2 SVGAGI (reference sequence). CDR3 sequence reads: CASSYSYLRAEETQYF. CDR3 DNA: TGTGCCAGCAGTTACTCCTACCTCAGGGCAGAAGAGACCCAGTACTTC.

V gene TRBV19 combines with J gene TRBJ1-2; D is undetermined. The CDR3 loop spans 16 amino acids. V dropped 6 bases and J dropped 0 bases, with 17 bases sitting between them. Per germline, CDR1 LNHDA and CDR2 SQIVND (reference sequence). Here the CDR3 DNA reads TGTGCCAGTAGAGGGAGACACAGAAAAGCTAACTATGGCTACACCTTC. Translating it yields CASRGRHRKANYGYTF.

The chain has TRBV7-3 and TRBJ1-6, with 7 positions matching TRBD1. The ends lost 4 bases at V and 6 bases at J; junction bases unmatched: 3. Germline V gene lookup returns CDR1 SGHTA and CDR2 FQGTGA. This CDR3 has 14 residues. In DNA, the CDR3 is TGTGCCAGCAGCTCGACAGGGCTTAATTCACCCCTCCACTTT. It yields the protein CASSSTGLNSPLHF. Variable domain in full (rest from reference TRBV7-3 and TRBJ1-6): GAGVSQTPSNKVTEKGKYVELRCDPISGHTALYWYRQSLGQGPEFLIYFQGTGAADDSGLPNDRFFAVRPEGSVSTLKIQRTERGDSAVYLCASSSTGLNSPLHFGNGTRLTVT.

The chain links TRBV15 to TRBJ2-2; the match to TRBD2 covers 9 bases. V lost 2 bases, J lost 6 bases, and 19 bases stayed unmatched. Germline lookup yields CDR1 LNHNV and CDR2 YYDKDF (reference sequence). This CDR3 has 20 residues. CDR3 loop: CATSRNLLVAGDWSAGELFF. CDR3 nucleotides: TGTGCCACCAGCAGAAACCTCCTAGTAGCGGGGGATTGGTCAGCCGGGGAGCTGTTTTTT.

The chain combines TRBV5-1 with TRBJ2-1; no reliable D call. Germline CDR1 SGHRS, CDR2 YFSETQ. V gave up 3 bases and J gave up 3 bases, with 13 bases separating them. This CDR3 is built from 15 residues. Here the CDR3 reads CASSYDILYYNEQFF. DNA of the CDR3: TGCGCCAGCAGCTACGATATACTATACTACAATGAGCAGTTCTTC.

The chain recombines TRBV7-2 with TRBJ2-5; D gene unclear. CDR1 and CDR2 from the germline V gene are SGHTA and FQGNSA. Trimming pared 5 bases from V and 4 bases from J, leaving 14 bases between. The length of the CDR3 is 14 residues. CDR3 DNA sequence: TGTGCCAGCAGCCCGGCCGGGTTATCAGAGACCCAGTACTTC. Its translation is CASSPAGLSETQYF.

The chain has TRBV27 and TRBJ1-2, with a possible D match to TRBD1 (5 bases). There are 15 residues in the CDR3. The ends were cut back, 2 bases at V and 4 bases at J, with 14 bases in the middle. The V gene's germline CDR1 is MNHEY and CDR2 SMNVEV (reference sequence). The CDR3 protein is CASSLSSGAVYGYTF. The DNA for the CDR3 is TGTGCCAGCAGTTTAAGTAGCGGGGCTGTCTATGGCTACACCTTC.

V is TRBV15 and J is TRBJ1-5; 8 nucleotides agree with TRBD1. Germline V gene lookup returns CDR1 LNHNV and CDR2 YYDKDF (reference sequence). This CDR3 is 18 amino acids long. J lost 1 base, V lost 9 bases, and 17 bases had no gene match. The CDR3 loop is CATSSPGQVLWSNQPQHF. CDR3 bases: TGTGCCACAAGTTCTCCGGGACAGGTCCTTTGGAGCAATCAGCCCCAGCATTTT.

The chain joins TRBV7-2 to TRBJ2-7; 9 nucleotides agree with TRBD2. The V and J ends lost 5 bases and 4 bases, in that order; junction bases with no gene match: 12. Germline V gene sequence: CDR1 SGHTA, CDR2 FQGNSA. CDR3 length: 16 residues. The CDR3 nucleotides are TGTGCCAGCAGCCCCGGCCCTAGCGGGGTATTTTACGAGCAGTACTTC. Translation: CASSPGPSGVFYEQYF.

This chain connects TRBV5-1 to TRBJ2-7; D is perhaps TRBD1 (5 bases). The CDR3 is 16 amino acids. CDR1 is SGHRS and CDR2 is YFSETQ in the germline V gene. V lost 5 bases and J 1 base, leaving 19 bases between the germline ends. The CDR3 region is CASRPAGSEVSYEQYF. CDR3 sequence (DNA): TGCGCCAGCAGACCCGCAGGGTCCGAAGTGTCCTACGAGCAGTACTTC.

The chain uses TRBV4-1 and TRBJ2-3; 10 positions agree with TRBD2. Germline loops: CDR1 MGHRA, CDR2 YSYEKL. This CDR3 has 15 amino acids. The ends lost 6 bases at V and 7 bases at J; junction bases unmatched: 10. CDR3 residues: CASRLSGGADYTQYF. Written as DNA, the CDR3 is TGCGCCAGCAGGCTCAGCGGGGGGGCCGATTATACGCAGTATTTT.

The rearrangement joins TRBV19 to TRBJ1-2; perhaps TRBD1 as D (5 bases). V was trimmed by 1 base and J by 8 bases, leaving 8 bases between them. The CDR3 consists of 12 residues. CDR1 LNHDA and CDR2 SQIVND come from the germline V gene (reference sequence). Here the CDR3 reads CASSIVPGGYTF. The CDR3 DNA sequence: TGTGCCAGTAGTATAGTCCCAGGGGGCTACACCTTC.

This clone was seen a single time. The chain uses TRBV19 and TRBJ2-7, with 8 nucleotides matching TRBD2. Per the germline V gene, CDR1 is LNHDA and CDR2 is SQIVND (reference sequence). This CDR3 is 14 amino acids long. V was clipped by 6 bases and J by 0 bases; unmatched bases: 4. The CDR3 DNA is TGTGCCAGTAGACGGCGGGAGGACTCCTACGAGCAGTACTTC. Residues: CASRRREDSYEQYF.

The chain links TRBV27 to TRBJ2-5; 9 positions match TRBD1. V was pared by 0 bases and J by 4 bases, with 6 bases of the junction left unmatched. CDR1 is MNHEY, CDR2 SMNVEV, per germline (reference sequence). The CDR3 is made up of 16 amino acids. In nucleotides, the CDR3 is TGTGCCAGCAGTTTATCCGGGACAGGGTTAGGAGAGACCCAGTACTTC. It specifies CASSLSGTGLGETQYF.

The rearrangement joins TRBV5-1 to TRBJ2-2, with D maybe TRBD2 (5 bases). V lost 5 bases and J lost 5, with 13 bases in between. CDR1 is SGHRS and CDR2 is YFSETQ in the germline V gene. The CDR3 consists of 14 residues. In DNA form, the CDR3 reads TGCGCCAGCAGGTCGGGATTGGGAACCGGGGAGCTGTTTTTT. Encoded protein: CASRSGLGTGELFF.

The V and J genes are TRBV9 and TRBJ1-1; weak D call: TRBD1 (6 bases). The CDR3 runs to 15 residues. The V gene lost 0 bases and the J gene lost 5 bases, with 14 bases spanning the gap. From germline, CDR1 is SGDLS and CDR2 YYNGEE. The CDR3 nucleotides read TGTGCCAGCAGCGTAGATCCAGGGGTAGGTACTGAAGCTTTCTTT. As protein: CASSVDPGVGTEAFF.

The chain links TRBV7-6 to TRBJ1-5; D call uncertain. The CDR3 loop spans 17 amino acids. Per the germline V gene, CDR1 is SGHVS and CDR2 is FNYEAQ. Between the trimmed V and J ends, which lost 2 bases and 2 bases, there was a span of 16 bases. This CDR3 reads CASSLLGRLSGNQPQHF. DNA for the CDR3: TGTGCCAGCAGCTTACTTGGCCGTCTCTCTGGCAATCAGCCCCAGCATTTT.

The V and J genes are TRBV7-9 and TRBJ1-3, with D unresolved. This CDR3 has 13 residues. Trimming removed 8 bases from V and 0 bases from J, with 8 bases in between. In germline, CDR1 is SEHNR, CDR2 FQNEAQ (reference sequence). The DNA of the CDR3 is TGTGCCAGCCCCGGGGTCTCTGGAAACACCATATATTTT. It specifies CASPGVSGNTIYF.

The rearrangement uses TRBV9 and TRBJ2-7; D gene uncertain. Trimming removed 0 bases from V and 1 base from J, with 8 bases in between. Germline CDR1 reads SGDLS; CDR2 reads YYNGEE. The CDR3 totals 14 residues. DNA for the CDR3: TGTGCCAGCAGCGTAGACGCAGGATCCTACGAGCAGTACTTC. Protein product: CASSVDAGSYEQYF.

The chain recombines TRBV6-5 with TRBJ2-1; the D gene is possibly TRBD2 (5 bases). Trimming removed 11 bases at V and 4 bases at J, with 18 bases between. CDR1 and CDR2 from the germline V gene are MNHEY and SVGAGI. The CDR3 is 14 residues long. CDR3 nucleotide sequence: TGTGCCTGCGGGCAGACACTTTATTACAATGAGCAGTTCTTC. Amino acid sequence: CACGQTLYYNEQFF.

V and J are TRBV4-1 and TRBJ2-2; 7 nucleotides line up with TRBD2. The CDR3 consists of 15 residues. J lost 5 bases, V lost 4 bases, and 7 bases had no gene match. Germline CDR1 and CDR2: MGHRA and YSYEKL. The CDR3 loop is CASSLEMGGTGELFF. For the CDR3, the DNA is TGCGCCAGCAGCCTAGAAATGGGAGGGACCGGGGAGCTGTTTTTT.

The count of this clone is one. The chain is built from TRBV29-1 and TRBJ1-5, with TRBD1 identical over 7 bases. The CDR3 consists of 14 residues. In germline, CDR1 is SQVTM, CDR2 ANQGSEA. Trimming cost V 6 bases and J 2 bases; bases outside gene matches: 7. CDR3 sequence: CSVRGGTGNQPQHF. CDR3 in DNA: TGCAGCGTCCGTGGGGGGACAGGCAATCAGCCCCAGCATTTT.

This chain links TRBV5-1 with TRBJ2-2, with TRBD1 matching 11 bases. The germline gives CDR1 SGHRS, CDR2 YFSETQ. The CDR3 is 19 amino acids. The V segment lost 4 bases and the J segment 5 bases; nucleotides outside the gene matches: 16. The CDR3 here is CASSLYTGQGVLATGELFF. CDR3 coding DNA: TGCGCCAGCAGCCTCTATACGGGACAGGGGGTGCTTGCAACCGGGGAGCTGTTTTTT.

The chain has TRBV9 and TRBJ1-2, with D tentatively TRBD1 (5 bases). Germline V gene lookup returns CDR1 SGDLS and CDR2 YYNGEE. This CDR3 comprises 13 residues. V was shortened by 4 bases and J by 11 bases, with 18 bases between the two germline ends. The CDR3 protein is CASSPRGTAYYTF. CDR3 nucleotides: TGTGCCAGCAGCCCGCGCGGGACTGCTTATTACACCTTC.

The chain employs TRBV7-3 and TRBJ2-1; 15 nucleotides align to TRBD2. Germline loops: CDR1 SGHTA, CDR2 FQGTGA. V lost 9 bases to trimming and J lost 8 bases; unmatched junction nucleotides: 5. The CDR3 is made up of 14 amino acids. This CDR3 is CASSGLAGGHEQFF. CDR3 nucleotides: TGTGCCAGTTCAGGACTAGCGGGGGGGCATGAGCAGTTCTTC.